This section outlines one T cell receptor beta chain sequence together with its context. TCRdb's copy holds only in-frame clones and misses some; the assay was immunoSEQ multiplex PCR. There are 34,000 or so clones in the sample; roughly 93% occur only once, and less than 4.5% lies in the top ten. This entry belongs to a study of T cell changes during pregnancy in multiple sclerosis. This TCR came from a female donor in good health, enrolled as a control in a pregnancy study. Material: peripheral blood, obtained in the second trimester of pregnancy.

The CDR3 nucleotides are TGTGCCAGCAGAGCGGATCGGACGCCGGACACCTTC. Protein product: CASRADRTPDTF. This chain links TRBV2 with TRBJ1-2; no definite D call. The CDR3 covers 12 residues. Trimming took 6 bases from V and 12 from J, leaving 17 bases between them. Germline lookup yields CDR1 SNHLY and CDR2 FYNNEI.